This T cell receptor (beta chain) stems from a study of response to subunit inactivated influenza vaccine. TCRdb re-called the RT-PCR reads through MiXCR, storing one row per CDR3 protein. The table includes some 150,000 distinct CDR3 sequences, roughly 12% detected once. Trimming took 6 bases from V and 0 from J, leaving 9 bases between them. The CDR3 length is 15 residues. These data are also associated with another study on T cells expressing NK-cell markers. As reported in that work: In generating TCR beta cDNA, 5'RACE template switching with UMIs was used.

The sample consisted of CD8+ T cells sorted from PBMCs, taken approximately 12 days after vaccination. The chain joins TRBV12-3 or TRBV12-4 to TRBJ2-6; D possibly corresponds to TRBD1 (5 bases). This receptor was taken from a man aged 45-60 years who received an inactivated influenza vaccine. The CDR3 spells CASRSDSSGANVLTF. The CDR3, as DNA: TGTGCCAGCAGGTCAGACAGCTCTGGGGCCAACGTCCTGACTTTC.